The entry below describes one T cell receptor beta chain. The record originates from a study of T cell changes during pregnancy in multiple sclerosis. The data were produced by immunoSEQ multiplex PCR, yet TCRdb's version contains in-frame clones alone and is incomplete. The sample includes over 80,000 clones, 90% of them seen just once. Germline assignment: CDR1 SEHNR and CDR2 FQNEAQ (reference sequence). This CDR3 region has 11 residues. Trimming left V 5 bases short and J 7 bases short, with 9 bases between. The clonotype comes from a female donor in good health, enrolled as a control in a pregnancy study. This chain joins TRBV7-9 and TRBJ2-7; possibly TRBD1 for D (5 bases). Sequenced material: peripheral blood, taken in the second trimester of pregnancy. This CDR3 reads CASSPNREQYF. CDR3 sequence (DNA): TGTGCCAGCAGCCCCAACAGGGAGCAGTACTTC.